This T cell receptor (beta chain) was retrieved from a study of breast tumors, draining lymph nodes, adjacent tissues. General study points: Compared with lymph nodes, tumors were less diverse; compared with nontumor tissue, more. The data were judged consistent with most tumor T cells coming from lymph node and expanding in tumor.

The CDR3 has 14 residues. Germline V gene lookup returns CDR1 SNHLY and CDR2 FYNNEI. V gave up 6 bases and J gave up 2 bases, with 12 bases separating them. Each CDR3 protein is one row after TCRdb ran MiXCR on the multiplex PCR reads. The sample lists about 89,000 distinct CDR3 sequences; around 30% were seen once. This clonotype was seen ten or more times. Its specificity is not known. The lymph nodes were axillary draining lymph nodes from breast cancer patients. This receptor was identified in a female donor with breast cancer. Some clones in this sample may be carry-over from other donors' samples. The source material was axillary lymph node tissue. This rearrangement joins TRBV2 to TRBJ2-3; perhaps D is TRBD1 or TRBD2 (6 bases each). Written as DNA, the CDR3 is TGTGCCAGCAGCAAAGGGGGGTTCACAGATACGCAGTATTTT. Protein sequence: CASSKGGFTDTQYF.